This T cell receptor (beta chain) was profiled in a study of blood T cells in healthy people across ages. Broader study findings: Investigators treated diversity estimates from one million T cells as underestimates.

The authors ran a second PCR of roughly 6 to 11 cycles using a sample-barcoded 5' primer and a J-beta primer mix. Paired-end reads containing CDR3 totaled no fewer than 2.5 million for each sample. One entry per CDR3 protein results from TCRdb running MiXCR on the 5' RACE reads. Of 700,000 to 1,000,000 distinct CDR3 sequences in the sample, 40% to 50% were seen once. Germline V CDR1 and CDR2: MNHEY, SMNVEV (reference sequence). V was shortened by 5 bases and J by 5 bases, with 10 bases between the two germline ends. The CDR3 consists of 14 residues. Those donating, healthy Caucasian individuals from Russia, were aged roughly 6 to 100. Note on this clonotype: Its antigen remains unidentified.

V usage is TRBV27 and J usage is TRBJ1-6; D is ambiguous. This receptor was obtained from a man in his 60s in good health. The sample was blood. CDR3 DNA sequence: TGTGCCAGCAGTGCCAATCCCCATAATTCACCCCTCCACTTT. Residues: CASSANPHNSPLHF.